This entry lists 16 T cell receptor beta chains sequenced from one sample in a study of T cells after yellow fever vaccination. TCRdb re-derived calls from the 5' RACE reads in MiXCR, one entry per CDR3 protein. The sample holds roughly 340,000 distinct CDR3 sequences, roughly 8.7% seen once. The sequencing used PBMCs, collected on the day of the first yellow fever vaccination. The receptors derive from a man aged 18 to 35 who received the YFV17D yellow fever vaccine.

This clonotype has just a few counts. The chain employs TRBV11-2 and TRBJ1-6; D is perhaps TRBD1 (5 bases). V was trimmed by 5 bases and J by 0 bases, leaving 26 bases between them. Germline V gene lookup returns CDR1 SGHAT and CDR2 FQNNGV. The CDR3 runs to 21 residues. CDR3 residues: CASSPITDITTLSSYNSPLHF. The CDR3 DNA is TGTGCCAGCAGCCCGATTACGGACATAACGACATTGAGCTCCTATAATTCACCCCTCCACTTT.

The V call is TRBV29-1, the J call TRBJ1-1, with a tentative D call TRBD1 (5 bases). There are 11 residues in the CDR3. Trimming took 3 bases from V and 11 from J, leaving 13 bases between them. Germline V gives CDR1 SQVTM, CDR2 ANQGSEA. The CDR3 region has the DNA TGCAGCGTTGACACCTCGCGGGGGGCTTTCTTT. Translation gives CSVDTSRGAFF.

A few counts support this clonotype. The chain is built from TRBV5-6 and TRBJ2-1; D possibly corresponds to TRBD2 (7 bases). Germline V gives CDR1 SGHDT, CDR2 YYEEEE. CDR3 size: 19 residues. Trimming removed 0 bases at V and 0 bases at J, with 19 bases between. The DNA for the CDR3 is TGTGCCAGCAGCTTGGCGGGGGGCCTCTTTACTAGCTCCTACAATGAGCAGTTCTTC. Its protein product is CASSLAGGLFTSSYNEQFF.

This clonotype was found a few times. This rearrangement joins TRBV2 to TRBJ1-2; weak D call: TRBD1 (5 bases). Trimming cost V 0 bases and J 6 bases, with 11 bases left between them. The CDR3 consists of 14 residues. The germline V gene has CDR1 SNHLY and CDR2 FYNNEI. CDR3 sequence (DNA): TGTGCCAGCAGTGAAGCGCTTCGGACACATGGCTACACCTTC. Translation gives CASSEALRTHGYTF.

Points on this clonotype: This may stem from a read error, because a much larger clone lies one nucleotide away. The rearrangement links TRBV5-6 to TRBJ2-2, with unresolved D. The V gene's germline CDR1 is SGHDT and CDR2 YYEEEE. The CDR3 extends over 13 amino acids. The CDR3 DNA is TGTGCCAGCATCTTGAGGCCCACCGGGGAGCTGTTTTTT. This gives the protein CASILRPTGELFF.

The CDR3 DNA sequence: TGTGCCAGCAGTCCTCTTACTAGGCTTCGCGGGGAGCTGTTTTTT. Protein: CASSPLTRLRGELFF. The V and J genes are TRBV25-1 and TRBJ2-2; a weak D match, TRBD2 (5 bases). The germline V gene encodes CDR1 MGHDK and CDR2 SYGVNS. The V gene lost 5 bases and the J gene lost 7 bases, with 17 bases spanning the gap. CDR3 length: 15 amino acids.

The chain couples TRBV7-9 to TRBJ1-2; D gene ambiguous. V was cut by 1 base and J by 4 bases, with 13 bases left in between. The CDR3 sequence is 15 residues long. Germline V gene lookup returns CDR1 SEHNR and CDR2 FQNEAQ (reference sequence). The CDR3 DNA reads TGTGCCAGCAGCTTAGTCGGGGATTCGCTCTATGGCTACACCTTC. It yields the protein CASSLVGDSLYGYTF.

The CDR3 nucleotides read TGCAGTGCTTTCCGCTCTACGCAGTATTTT. As protein: CSAFRSTQYF. The V call is TRBV20-1, the J call TRBJ2-3, with no clear D. Deletions cut 5 bases from V and 8 bases from J, with 8 bases between. The CDR3 has 10 amino acids. Germline CDR1 DFQATT, CDR2 SNEGSKA (reference sequence).

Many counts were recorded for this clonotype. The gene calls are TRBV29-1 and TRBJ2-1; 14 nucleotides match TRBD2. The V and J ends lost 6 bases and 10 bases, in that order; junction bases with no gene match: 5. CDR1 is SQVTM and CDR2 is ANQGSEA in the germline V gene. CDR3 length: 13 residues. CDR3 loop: CSVKGLAGVEQFF. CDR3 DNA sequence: TGCAGCGTAAAGGGACTAGCGGGGGTCGAGCAGTTCTTC.

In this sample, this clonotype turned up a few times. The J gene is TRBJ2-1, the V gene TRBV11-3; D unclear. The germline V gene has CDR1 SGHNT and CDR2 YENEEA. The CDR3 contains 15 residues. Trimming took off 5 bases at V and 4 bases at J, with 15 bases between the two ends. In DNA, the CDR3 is TGTGCCAGCAGCCAGACCGCGGTCGGGTACAATGAGCAGTTCTTC. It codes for CASSQTAVGYNEQFF.

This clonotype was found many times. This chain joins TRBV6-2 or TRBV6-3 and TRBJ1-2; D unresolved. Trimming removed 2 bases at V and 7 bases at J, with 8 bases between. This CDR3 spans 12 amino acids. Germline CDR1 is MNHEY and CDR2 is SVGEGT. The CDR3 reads CASSYGPRGYTF. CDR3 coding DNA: TGTGCCAGCAGTTACGGGCCGCGTGGCTACACCTTC.

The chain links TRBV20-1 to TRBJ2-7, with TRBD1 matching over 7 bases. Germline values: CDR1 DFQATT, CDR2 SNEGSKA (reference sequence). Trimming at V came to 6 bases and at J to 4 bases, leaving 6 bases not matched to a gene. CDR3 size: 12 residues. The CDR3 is CSARKQGYEQYF. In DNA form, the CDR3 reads TGCAGTGCCCGAAAACAGGGGTACGAGCAGTACTTC.

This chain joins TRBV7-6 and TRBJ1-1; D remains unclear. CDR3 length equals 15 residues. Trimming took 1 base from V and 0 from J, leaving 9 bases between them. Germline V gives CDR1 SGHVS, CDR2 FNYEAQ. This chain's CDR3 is CASSLGPQMNTEAFF. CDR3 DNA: TGTGCCAGCAGCTTAGGTCCCCAGATGAACACTGAAGCTTTCTTT.

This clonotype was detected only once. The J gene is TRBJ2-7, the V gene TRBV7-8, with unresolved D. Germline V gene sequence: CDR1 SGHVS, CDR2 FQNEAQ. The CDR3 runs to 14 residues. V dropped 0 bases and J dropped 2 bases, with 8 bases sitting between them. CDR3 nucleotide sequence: TGTGCCAGCAGCTTAGCGCGAATTGCCTACGAGCAGTACTTC. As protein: CASSLARIAYEQYF.

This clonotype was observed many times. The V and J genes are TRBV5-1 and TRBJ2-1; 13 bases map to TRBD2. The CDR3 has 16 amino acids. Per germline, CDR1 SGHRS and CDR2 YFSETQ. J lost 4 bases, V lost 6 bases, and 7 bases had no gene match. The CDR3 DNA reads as TGCGCCAGCACCCCGACTAGCGGGGGGTCGTACAATGAGCAGTTCTTC. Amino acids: CASTPTSGGSYNEQFF.

The CDR3: CALRGTDTQYF. The DNA of the CDR3 is TGTGCCCTTCGGGGGACAGATACGCAGTATTTT. J is TRBJ2-3 and V is TRBV2; D is possibly TRBD2 (6 bases). Trimming pared 11 bases from V and 3 bases from J, leaving 9 bases between. CDR3 length: 11 amino acids. Germline assignment: CDR1 SNHLY and CDR2 FYNNEI.